The clone carrying this T cell receptor (beta chain) appeared a few times. The antigen remains unidentified. The data were obtained in a study of identical twins. General observations from the study: Monozygotic twins shared more out-of-frame TCR alpha than recombination models predicted. Insertions were fewer in abundant cord blood beta clonotypes, whereas memory repertoires showed none of this pattern.

The CDR3 consists of 14 residues. CDR1 is SQVTM and CDR2 is ANQGSEA in the germline V gene. V was clipped by 2 bases and J by 7 bases, with 16 bases between them. TCRdb ran MiXCR on the 5' RACE reads and lists one entry per CDR3 protein. The sample includes 350,000 to 500,000 distinct CDR3 sequences, 15% to 20% of them seen just once. The sample comprised naive T cells sorted from blood. The V gene is TRBV29-1, the J gene TRBJ2-3; D is perhaps TRBD2 (6 bases). This clonotype originated in a man aged 50-59 years in good health. The CDR3 is CSVEKRLVEYTQYF. CDR3 nucleotides: TGCAGCGTTGAAAAGAGACTAGTAGAATATACGCAGTATTTT.